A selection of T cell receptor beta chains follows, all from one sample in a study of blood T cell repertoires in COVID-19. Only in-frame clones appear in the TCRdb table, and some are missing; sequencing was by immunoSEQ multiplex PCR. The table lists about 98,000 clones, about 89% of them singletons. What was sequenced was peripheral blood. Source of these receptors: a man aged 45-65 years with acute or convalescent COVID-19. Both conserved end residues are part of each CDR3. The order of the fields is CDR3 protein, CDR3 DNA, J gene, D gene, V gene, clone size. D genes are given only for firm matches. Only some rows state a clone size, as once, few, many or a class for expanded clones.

CASSSRTTGSYEQYF TGTGCCAGCAGTTCTCGGACGACTGGGAGCTACGAGCAGTACTTC TRBJ2-7 - TRBV6-5 -
CASETRGTDTQYF TGTGCCAGCGAAACTAGAGGGACAGATACGCAGTATTTT TRBJ2-3 - TRBV12-3/TRBV12-4 -
CASSQDRGNTEAFF TGCGCCAGCAGCCAAGATCGGGGGAACACTGAAGCTTTCTTT TRBJ1-1 - TRBV4-1 -
CASRRTGVTEAFF TGTGCCAGCAGGCGGACAGGGGTCACTGAAGCTTTCTTT TRBJ1-1 TRBD1 TRBV12-3/TRBV12-4 -
CASSRHLNTEAFF TGTGCCAGCAGCCGACATCTGAACACTGAAGCTTTCTTT TRBJ1-1 - TRBV11-3 -
CASSTLAGRMYF TGTGCCAGCAGCACACTAGCGGGAAGGATGTATTTT TRBJ2-3 TRBD2 TRBV7-3 -
CASSGQGGDNSPLHF TGCGCCAGCAGCGGACAGGGAGGAGATAATTCACCCCTCCACTTT TRBJ1-6 TRBD1 TRBV5-1 once
CASSQDRVYQPQHF TGCGCCAGCAGCCAAGATCGGGTTTACCAGCCCCAGCATTTT TRBJ1-5 - TRBV4-1 -
CASSLRKGLAGATDTQYF TGCGCCAGCAGCTTGAGGAAGGGACTAGCGGGAGCCACAGATACGCAGTATTTT TRBJ2-3 TRBD2 TRBV5-1 -
CASSQTVTNTEAFF TGTGCCAGCAGCCAGACAGTTACGAACACTGAAGCTTTCTTT TRBJ1-1 - TRBV7-6 -
CASSLQGRTNEKLFF TGTGCCAGCAGCTTACAGGGACGTACTAATGAAAAACTGTTTTTT TRBJ1-4 - TRBV5-6 -
CASSSDGSSYNEQFF TGCGCCAGCAGCTCCGACGGGAGCTCCTACAATGAGCAGTTCTTC TRBJ2-1 - TRBV5-1 -
CASGLGTSGDTQYF TGTGCTAGTGGTCTCGGGACTAGCGGCGATACGCAGTATTTT TRBJ2-3 TRBD2 TRBV12-5 -
CASSFGQGTDTQYF TGTGCCAGCAGCTTCGGACAGGGCACAGATACGCAGTATTTT TRBJ2-3 TRBD1 TRBV11-3 -